The next 15 T cell receptor beta chains were all read from a single sample in a study of T-cell reconstitution after alpha-beta-depleted transplantation in children. The TCRbeta library was prepared with unique molecular identifiers. TCRdb recomputed calls from the PCR reads with MiXCR, one row per CDR3 protein. This sample yields about 540,000 distinct CDR3 sequences, of which around 18% are seen a single time; roughly 3.3% belongs to the top ten. The source was PBMCs from the stem cell graft donor, collected from the stem cell graft. The origin of the receptors is a human donor who donated a stem cell graft to a child with acute lymphoblastic leukemia.

This chain links TRBV11-3 with TRBJ2-7, with TRBD1 as a possible D gene (6 bases). V was shortened by 4 bases and J by 6 bases, with 13 bases between the two germline ends. Germline V gene sequence: CDR1 SGHNT, CDR2 YENEEA. This CDR3 region has 13 residues. The DNA of the CDR3 is TGTGCCAGCAGCTCTTACAACAGGGCCGAGCAGTACTTC. This gives the protein CASSSYNRAEQYF.

This clonotype was detected a few times. The chain links TRBV6-2 or TRBV6-3 to TRBJ2-1, with D uncertain. CDR1 and CDR2 (germline): MNHEY, SVGEGT. The CDR3 sequence is 13 residues long. Trimming shortened V by 6 bases and J by 6 bases, and 12 bases separated the two germline ends. CDR3 sequence reads: CASSQSSLNEQFF. CDR3 coding DNA: TGTGCCAGCAGCCAGAGCAGCCTCAATGAGCAGTTCTTC.

A few counts support this clonotype. The chain is built from TRBV27 and TRBJ2-7; no definite D call. This CDR3 region has 15 residues. V was trimmed by 5 bases and J by 5 bases, leaving 19 bases between them. Germline V gene data show CDR1 as MNHEY and CDR2 as SMNVEV (reference sequence). CDR3 bases: TGTGCCAGCAGTCTCGCCTCCGGGTTAAATGACGAGCAGTACTTC. It yields the protein CASSLASGLNDEQYF.

The V gene is TRBV25-1, the J gene TRBJ2-3, with D unresolved. Germline lookup yields CDR1 MGHDK and CDR2 SYGVNS. This CDR3 spans 15 amino acids. V gave up 3 bases and J gave up 0 bases, with 10 bases separating them. DNA for the CDR3: TGTGCCAGCAGTGACAAGCGCAAGAGCACAGATACGCAGTATTTT. Amino acids: CASSDKRKSTDTQYF. The full variable domain, its missing parts supplied by reference TRBV25-1 and TRBJ2-3, is EADIYQTPRYLVIGTGKKITLECSQTMGHDKMYWYQQDPGMELHLIHYSYGVNSTEKGDLSSESTVSRIRTEHFPLTLESARPSHTSQYLCASSDKRKSTDTQYFGPGTRLTVL.

This clonotype occurred a few times. The chain has TRBV29-1 and TRBJ2-1, with 10 bases aligning to TRBD2. Germline V gene lookup returns CDR1 SQVTM and CDR2 ANQGSEA. This CDR3 has 13 amino acids. V dropped 7 bases and J dropped 6; count of bases not matched to a gene: 6. CDR3: CSGRGLASNEQFF. The CDR3 DNA reads as TGCAGCGGCCGGGGACTAGCGAGCAATGAGCAGTTCTTC.

J is TRBJ2-6 and V is TRBV20-1; D is uncertain. V was pared by 4 bases and J by 2 bases, with 12 bases between. The V gene's germline CDR1 is DFQATT and CDR2 SNEGSKA (reference sequence). The CDR3 totals 15 residues. The CDR3 is CSATGSKPGANVLTF. The DNA of the CDR3 is TGCAGTGCTACCGGCTCAAAGCCTGGGGCCAACGTCCTGACTTTC.

The chain employs TRBV12-3 or TRBV12-4 and TRBJ2-7; D remains ambiguous. CDR3 length: 13 amino acids. V was clipped by 5 bases and J by 5 bases, with 13 bases between them. CDR3 DNA: TGTGCCAGCAGTCACTCCCGGAAGGACGAGCAGTACTTC. Encoded protein: CASSHSRKDEQYF.

This clonotype was recorded a few times. The V and J genes are TRBV15 and TRBJ1-1, with TRBD1 identical over 9 bases. After removal of 6 bases from V and 3 bases from J, the junction contained 2 bases not matched to a gene. The CDR3 loop spans 13 amino acids. CDR1 and CDR2 (germline): LNHNV, YYDKDF (reference sequence). The CDR3 protein is CATRRDRDTEAFF. For the CDR3, the DNA is TGTGCCACCAGAAGGGACAGGGACACTGAAGCTTTCTTT.

This chain joins TRBV25-1 and TRBJ2-7; D perhaps matches TRBD1 (5 bases). Germline assignment: CDR1 MGHDK and CDR2 SYGVNS. The CDR3 runs 12 residues. V lost 1 base and J 5 bases, leaving 6 bases between the germline ends. The CDR3: CASSEWGHEQYF. DNA for the CDR3: TGTGCCAGCAGTGAATGGGGCCACGAGCAGTACTTC.

V gene TRBV4-1 combines with J gene TRBJ2-7, with TRBD2 as a possible D gene (6 bases). The CDR3 has 14 amino acids. Germline CDR1 reads MGHRA; CDR2 reads YSYEKL. The ends were cut back, 3 bases at V and 2 bases at J, with 11 bases in the middle. In DNA form, the CDR3 reads TGCGCCAGCAGCCAGGGACTGAACACCTACGAGCAGTACTTC. Its protein is CASSQGLNTYEQYF.

This clonotype appeared a few times. This chain uses TRBV15 with TRBJ2-7, with D possibly TRBD1 on 6 matching bases. The CDR3 covers 14 residues. CDR1 is LNHNV and CDR2 is YYDKDF in the germline V gene (reference sequence). V was cut by 0 bases and J by 7 bases, with 13 bases left in between. CDR3 nucleotide sequence: TGTGCCACCAGCAGAGATTCAGGGGCCGCGGAGCAGTACTTC. Protein: CATSRDSGAAEQYF.

This clonotype was observed a handful of times. As DNA, the CDR3 is TGCAGCGTTGAAAAGCGGTACAATGAGCAGTTCTTC. It encodes CSVEKRYNEQFF. The chain joins TRBV29-1 to TRBJ2-1; D may be TRBD2 (5 bases). This CDR3 has 12 residues. Trimming cost V 2 bases and J 4 bases, with 6 bases left between them. Germline values: CDR1 SQVTM, CDR2 ANQGSEA.

This clonotype was recorded a few times. The chain carries TRBV6-1 and TRBJ2-7; 9 bases line up with TRBD1. The germline CDR1 and CDR2 sequences are MNHNS and SASEGT. This CDR3 contains 16 residues. With 5 bases clipped from V and 4 bases from J, the junction kept 12 bases outside the gene matches. The CDR3 spells CASSILRDREPYEQYF. CDR3 nucleotides: TGTGCCAGCAGTATCCTCCGGGACAGGGAACCATACGAGCAGTACTTC.

This chain uses TRBV7-9 with TRBJ1-3; D perhaps matches TRBD1 (6 bases). V lost 5 bases and J 6 bases, leaving 17 bases between the germline ends. Germline CDR1 SEHNR, CDR2 FQNEAQ (reference sequence). This CDR3 contains 15 residues. DNA for the CDR3: TGTGCCAGCAGCCCGCCGCGTAGGGGGGAAAACACCATATATTTT. It translates to CASSPPRRGENTIYF.

J is TRBJ1-5 and V is TRBV11-1; the match to TRBD1 covers 11 bases. Germline CDR1 SGHAT, CDR2 FQDESV (reference sequence). The CDR3 contains 17 residues. V lost 5 bases to trimming and J lost 0 bases; unmatched junction nucleotides: 6. CDR3 protein: CASSPGQGVDSNQPQHF. For the CDR3, the DNA is TGTGCCAGCAGCCCGGGACAGGGGGTAGATAGCAATCAGCCCCAGCATTTT.